This T cell receptor (beta chain) was recovered during a study of cytomegalovirus exposure and HLA in healthy donors. Study details: Earlier results showed 90 million to 120 million unique TCR beta sequences derived from approximately 170 million T cells.

A multiplex PCR was run with 60 Vbeta primers and 13 Jbeta primers. TCRdb keeps only in-frame clones here, not all; method: immunoSEQ multiplex PCR. The table records 140,000 to 150,000 clones, 70% to 80% of them present only once. In regard to this clone: Antigen unknown.

Germline CDR1 is SGHRS and CDR2 is YFSETQ. The trim removed 2 bases at V and 2 bases at J, leaving 7 bases unmatched. This CDR3 is 15 amino acids long. Study-wide points: TCR beta chain V- and J-gene trimming was linked, in a later analysis, to a missense variant in DCLRE1C. As was reported, the HLA-A and HLA-B alleles of most subjects were accurately predicted from TCR beta sequences.

Sample: PBMCs. The chain couples TRBV5-1 to TRBJ2-7, with TRBD2 matching over 7 bases. This TCR was recovered from a woman between 18 and 29 years old in good health and CMV-seropositive. This CDR3 reads CASSLAGPGTYEQYF. In nucleotides, the CDR3 is TGCGCCAGCAGCTTAGCGGGGCCCGGGACCTACGAGCAGTACTTC.